This TCR beta chain originates from a study of T cell responses to AZD1222 COVID-19 vaccine. Points on this clone: Its matching antigen is unknown.

The CDR3 is made up of 13 amino acids. The V end lost 5 bases, the J end lost 6 bases, and 10 bases lay between the germline ends. From germline, CDR1 is LGHDT and CDR2 YNNKEL (reference sequence). Broader study findings: Just a handful of AZD1222 recipients were seropositive at baseline. Unmutated regions of variants are reportedly targeted by nearly half of spike-specific TCRs. With dominance at 160-218 and 743-854, vaccine-associated CD4 TCRs spanned spike.

TCRdb's table, derived via immunoSEQ multiplex PCR, lists solely in-frame clones and lacks some. This sample has 160,000 or so clones; 88% occur once, and the top ten carry just under 7%. The chain couples TRBV3-1 (or the pseudogene TRBV3-2) to TRBJ2-2; D is ambiguous. The sequence was collected from an adult who had recovered from COVID-19. Sample: peripheral blood, taken after recovery from COVID-19. CDR3 sequence: CASSLVGAGELFF. In nucleotides, the CDR3 is TGTGCCAGCAGCTTAGTTGGGGCCGGGGAGCTGTTTTTT.